These T cell receptor beta chains were read from a single sample in a study of OX40 agonist ivuxolimab in advanced cancers. Here immunoSEQ multiplex PCR was the method, and the copy in TCRdb shows in-frame clones only, minus some. This sample has about 76,000 clones; roughly 80% occur once, and the top ten carry roughly 1.9%. The source was CD4+ or CD8+ T cells sorted from blood, collected in a trial of the OX40 agonist ivuxolimab. These receptor sequences come from an adult with an advanced solid tumor such as melanoma, head and neck, liver or kidney cancer. Both conserved end residues are part of each CDR3. D genes are given only for firm matches. Rows may omit the clone size; those that give it use once, few, many or a size class.

J,D,V,size,CDR3,DNA
TRBJ2-1,TRBD2,TRBV28,-,CASSLAGGLGDEQFF,TGTGCCAGCAGTCTAGCGGGAGGGCTGGGTGATGAGCAGTTCTTC
TRBJ2-5,-,TRBV7-2,-,CASSLGDGALGTQYF,TGTGCCAGCAGCTTAGGAGATGGGGCCCTGGGGACCCAGTACTTC
TRBJ2-3,-,TRBV11-2,-,CASSSLGGSTDTQYF,TGTGCCAGCAGCTCCCTGGGCGGTAGCACAGATACGCAGTATTTT
TRBJ2-5,TRBD2,TRBV27,-,CASRFRGLAGETQYF,TGTGCCAGCAGGTTTAGGGGACTAGCGGGAGAGACCCAGTACTTC
TRBJ2-7,-,TRBV15,-,CATSRVQVLPYEQYF,TGTGCCACCAGCAGAGTTCAGGTTCTCCCCTACGAGCAGTACTTC
TRBJ2-7,-,TRBV7-9,-,CASSGGSGAQYEQYF,TGTGCCAGCAGCGGTGGGTCCGGGGCCCAATACGAGCAGTACTTC
TRBJ1-1,TRBD1,TRBV9,-,CASSGQGDSTEAFF,TGTGCCAGCAGCGGACAGGGTGACAGCACTGAAGCTTTCTTT
TRBJ2-7,-,TRBV27,-,CASSFGLRGYEQYF,TGTGCCAGCAGTTTCGGCCTCCGGGGCTACGAGCAGTACTTC
TRBJ1-2,-,TRBV6-1,once,CASSDRDLDNYGYTF,TGTGCCAGCAGTGACAGGGACCTCGACAACTATGGCTACACCTTC
TRBJ2-5,-,TRBV5-4,-,CASSLANSQETQYF,TGTGCCAGCAGCTTGGCAAACAGCCAAGAGACCCAGTACTTC
TRBJ1-1,TRBD1,TRBV7-3,-,CASSPQGGTVNTEAFF,TGTGCCAGCAGCCCACAAGGAGGGACAGTTAACACTGAAGCTTTCTTT
TRBJ2-3,TRBD1,TRBV7-9,-,CASSPLTGITDTQYF,TGTGCCAGCAGCCCCCTGACAGGGATTACAGATACGCAGTATTTT
TRBJ2-3,-,TRBV5-1,-,CASSLSLETDTQYF,TGCGCCAGCAGCTTGTCGCTAGAGACAGATACGCAGTATTTT
TRBJ2-7,TRBD2,TRBV6-6,-,CASIVTSGGSYEQYF,TGTGCCAGCATCGTGACTAGCGGGGGCTCCTACGAGCAGTACTTC
TRBJ2-7,TRBD1,TRBV28,-,CASSWDRAPYEQYF,TGTGCCAGCAGTTGGGACAGGGCTCCCTACGAGCAGTACTTC
TRBJ2-7,TRBD2,TRBV29-1,once,CSARTSGSSYEQYF,TGCAGCGCTCGGACTAGCGGGAGCTCCTACGAGCAGTACTTC
TRBJ1-4,-,TRBV9,-,CASSGPGTVGEKLFF,TGTGCCAGCAGCGGCCCCGGTACGGTTGGTGAAAAACTGTTTTTT
TRBJ2-3,-,TRBV18,once,CASSILKSVSTDTQYF,TGTGCCAGCTCCATCCTTAAATCCGTCAGCACAGATACGCAGTATTTT
TRBJ2-5,TRBD1,TRBV7-9,-,CASSIPGQGLETQYF,TGTGCCAGCAGCATACCGGGACAGGGACTAGAGACCCAGTACTTC
TRBJ1-5,-,TRBV19,-,CASARQVGNQPQHF,TGTGCCAGTGCGAGACAAGTAGGCAATCAGCCCCAGCATTTT
TRBJ2-7,TRBD1,TRBV5-1,-,CASSLPGGFYEQYF,TGCGCCAGCAGCTTACCAGGGGGCTTCTACGAGCAGTACTTC
TRBJ1-5,-,TRBV21-1,few,CASSKTGGNQPQHF,TGTGCCAGCAGCAAGACAGGGGGCAATCAGCCCCAGCATTTT
TRBJ1-2,-,TRBV18,few,CASSPTEGNYGYTF,TGTGCCAGCTCACCCACCGAGGGAAACTATGGCTACACCTTC
TRBJ2-7,TRBD1,TRBV6-5,-,CASSSRDRGYEQYF,TGTGCCAGCAGTTCCCGGGACAGGGGCTACGAGCAGTACTTC
TRBJ1-5,-,TRBV30,-,CAWGGREHQPQHF,TGTGCCTGGGGGGGTAGGGAGCATCAGCCCCAGCATTTT
TRBJ1-3,-,TRBV5-8,-,CASSLYSDTIYF,TGTGCCAGCAGCTTATACTCGGACACCATATATTTT
TRBJ2-5,-,TRBV7-8,-,CASSLRAVETQYF,TGTGCCAGCAGCTTAAGGGCTGTAGAGACCCAGTACTTC
TRBJ2-5,-,TRBV9,once,CASSSISLEGTQYF,TGTGCCAGCAGCTCCATCTCACTTGAAGGGACCCAGTACTTC
TRBJ1-5,-,TRBV9,-,CASSVGLGEQPQHF,TGTGCCAGCAGCGTAGGCCTGGGGGAGCAGCCCCAGCATTTT
TRBJ2-2,-,TRBV7-9,-,CASSLSQNTGELFF,TGTGCCAGCAGCTTGTCACAAAACACCGGGGAGCTGTTTTTT
TRBJ2-1,-,TRBV5-4,-,CASSYPRGMRIF,TGTGCCAGCAGCTACCCGAGGGGTATGAGGATCTTC
TRBJ1-1,-,TRBV2,few,CASSVFPDSGTEAFF,TGTGCCAGCAGTGTTTTCCCGGACTCGGGGACTGAAGCTTTCTTT
TRBJ1-5,-,TRBV4-3,few,CASSQSRGQPQHF,TGCGCCAGCAGCCAATCCAGGGGCCAGCCCCAGCATTTT
TRBJ1-2,-,TRBV5-1,-,CASRAGDRLANYGYTF,TGCGCCAGCCGGGCGGGCGACAGGCTTGCTAACTATGGCTACACCTTC
TRBJ1-6,-,TRBV5-5,few,CASSLAAGNSPLHF,TGTGCCAGCAGCTTGGCGGCGGGTAATTCACCCCTCCACTTT
TRBJ2-3,-,TRBV4-1,once,CASSHPVWGESSTDTQYF,TGCGCCAGCAGCCACCCCGTGTGGGGGGAGTCCTCCACAGATACGCAGTATTTT
TRBJ1-1,-,TRBV6-6,-,CASSYGDKSNTEAFF,TGTGCCAGCAGTTACGGGGACAAATCGAACACTGAAGCTTTCTTT
TRBJ2-1,-,TRBV27,-,CASSLQQGNPSHNEQFF,TGTGCCAGCAGTTTGCAACAGGGTAACCCTTCCCACAATGAGCAGTTCTTC
TRBJ1-1,-,TRBV5-5,-,CASSWGGMNTEAFF,TGTGCCAGCAGCTGGGGTGGCATGAACACTGAAGCTTTCTTT
TRBJ1-5,TRBD1,TRBV2,-,CASSRDRVDQPQHF,TGTGCCAGCAGTAGAGACAGGGTCGATCAGCCCCAGCATTTT
TRBJ1-6,-,TRBV5-6,-,CASSLGGSGGNSPLHF,TGTGCCAGCAGCTTGGGTGGAAGTGGAGGTAATTCACCCCTCCACTTT
TRBJ1-5,-,TRBV7-3,-,CASSLHRAEGYRNQPQHF,TGTGCCAGCAGCTTACACAGGGCGGAGGGGTACCGCAATCAGCCCCAGCATTTT
TRBJ2-1,TRBD2,TRBV19,-,CASFGGGSSYNEQFF,TGTGCCAGTTTCGGCGGGGGAAGCTCCTACAATGAGCAGTTCTTC
TRBJ1-5,-,TRBV4-1,-,CASSHGTPPNQPQHF,TGCGCCAGCAGCCATGGGACACCACCCAATCAGCCCCAGCATTTT
TRBJ2-1,TRBD1,TRBV19,-,CASSKEQGVNEQFF,TGTGCCAGTAGTAAAGAACAGGGGGTCAATGAGCAGTTCTTC
TRBJ2-1,TRBD1,TRBV11-2,-,CASSTGQGANQFSYNEQFF,TGTGCCAGCAGCACCGGACAGGGGGCCAACCAATTCTCCTACAATGAGCAGTTCTTC
TRBJ1-4,-,TRBV10-2,-,CASSEVVDSGGEKLFF,TGCGCCAGCAGTGAGGTTGTTGACAGTGGAGGTGAAAAACTGTTTTTT
TRBJ1-5,-,TRBV7-8,-,CASSLGQVFRPQHF,TGTGCCAGCAGCTTAGGACAGGTGTTTCGGCCCCAGCATTTT
TRBJ2-6,-,TRBV25-1,-,CAIGTYQSGANVLTF,TGTGCCATCGGGACTTACCAATCTGGGGCCAACGTCCTGACTTTC
TRBJ2-2,TRBD2,TRBV9,-,CASTRELNTGELFF,TGTGCCAGCACGCGGGAGTTAAACACCGGGGAGCTGTTTTTT
TRBJ2-2,TRBD2,TRBV7-3,-,CASRSSGGQLGELFF,TGTGCCAGCAGGTCTAGCGGGGGCCAACTCGGGGAGCTGTTTTTT
TRBJ2-2,-,TRBV5-4,-,CASSLDLGAALF,TGTGCCAGCAGCTTGGATTTGGGGGCGGCCCTTTTT
TRBJ1-6,-,TRBV7-9,-,CASSPRGTRESPLHF,TGTGCCAGCAGCCCCCGCGGGACACGAGAATCACCCCTCCACTTT
TRBJ2-1,TRBD2,TRBV7-3,-,CASSPKGTSASYNEQFF,TGTGCCAGCAGCCCGAAGGGGACTAGCGCTTCCTACAATGAGCAGTTCTTC
TRBJ1-1,TRBD1,TRBV10-2,-,CASTPQGITEAFF,TGCGCCAGCACTCCACAGGGGATCACTGAAGCTTTCTTT